One sample yielded the 29 T cell receptor beta chains listed below, sequenced in a study of shared clonotypes between healthy human individuals. Measured with immunoSEQ multiplex PCR; TCRdb has only the in-frame clones, and not every one. The sample records some 1.5 million clones, roughly 95% being singletons. Sequenced input: naive CD4+ T cells sorted from blood. Subset given: CD45RA+ positively selected. The receptor source for this set is a man in his thirties or forties in good health.

The chain is built from TRBV6-1 and TRBJ2-1, with 13 nucleotides matching TRBD2. The CDR3 covers 15 residues. V trimming: 4 bases; J trimming: 9 bases; junction bases outside the gene matches: 6. Per the germline V gene, CDR1 is MNHNS and CDR2 is SASEGT. CDR3: CASSATSGRASEQFF. Here the CDR3 DNA reads TGTGCCAGCAGTGCAACTAGCGGGAGGGCGTCTGAGCAGTTCTTC.

Details on this clone: Other DNA variants within this sample encode the same CDR3. J is TRBJ1-5 and V is TRBV2; D uncertain. Germline V lookup: CDR1 SNHLY, CDR2 FYNNEI. The CDR3 contains 14 residues. The V end lost 0 bases, the J end lost 0 bases, and 3 bases lay between the germline ends. The CDR3 is CASSEAFSNQPQHF. DNA of the CDR3: TGTGCCAGCAGTGAAGCGTTTAGCAATCAGCCCCAGCATTTT. Filled out from reference TRBV2 and TRBJ1-5, the complete variable domain reads EPEVTQTPSHQVTQMGQEVILRCVPISNHLYFYWYRQILGQKVEFLVSFYNNEISEKSEIFDDQFSVERPDGSNFTLKIRSTKLEDSAMYFCASSEAFSNQPQHFGDGTRLSIL.

V gene TRBV30 combines with J gene TRBJ2-3; D not resolved. CDR1 is GTSNPN and CDR2 is SVGIG in the germline V gene (reference sequence). V was shortened by 0 bases and J by 6 bases, with 7 bases between the two germline ends. The CDR3 spans 12 residues. The CDR3 loop reads CAWSVYPDTQYF. The CDR3 nucleotides read TGTGCCTGGAGTGTATACCCTGATACGCAGTATTTT.

The CDR3 protein is CTGLGYNEQFF. DNA for the CDR3: TGCACCGGACTGGGCTACAATGAGCAGTTCTTC. The chain is built from TRBV20-1 and TRBJ2-1; possible D gene TRBD2, 5 bases. The CDR3 spans 11 residues. The germline CDR1 and CDR2 sequences are DFQATT and SNEGSKA (reference sequence).

For this clone: This CDR3 is also generated by other DNA sequences in the sample. The J gene is TRBJ2-7, the V gene TRBV6-5; 10 bases align to TRBD1. The V gene's germline CDR1 is MNHEY and CDR2 SVGAGI. V shed 6 bases, J shed 3 bases, and the junction held 5 bases outside the gene matches. This CDR3 is 14 amino acids long. CDR3 sequence reads: CASRRTGGSYEQYF. DNA of the CDR3: TGTGCCAGCAGGCGGACAGGGGGAAGCTACGAGCAGTACTTC.

This sequence joins TRBV28 and TRBJ1-1; D is undetermined. Looked up from germline, CDR1 is MDHEN and CDR2 is SYDVKM. Trimming pared 7 bases from V and 4 bases from J, leaving 13 bases between. The CDR3 runs to 13 residues. The CDR3 nucleotides read TGTGCCAGCAAGGACGGTGTTAGCACTGAAGCTTTCTTT. Its protein product is CASKDGVSTEAFF.

This chain links TRBV18 with TRBJ2-3; TRBD1 matches 9 bases. The CDR3 has 17 residues. Germline CDR1 and CDR2: KGHSH and LQKENI. With 3 bases clipped from V and 6 bases from J, the junction kept 13 bases outside the gene matches. The CDR3 DNA reads TGTGCCAGCTCACCGAAAATTCCGGGACAGGGAGGGGATACGCAGTATTTT. Translation gives CASSPKIPGQGGDTQYF.

J is TRBJ2-3 and V is TRBV14; 13 bases are a match to TRBD2. V was clipped by 4 bases and J by 3 bases; unmatched bases: 4. This CDR3 spans 16 amino acids. The germline gives CDR1 SGHDN, CDR2 FVKESK. For the CDR3, the DNA is TGTGCCAGCAGCCCGAGGACTAGCGGGAGAACAGATACGCAGTATTTT. It is translated as CASSPRTSGRTDTQYF. Filled out from reference TRBV14 and TRBJ2-3, the complete variable domain reads EAGVTQFPSHSVIEKGQTVTLRCDPISGHDNLYWYRRVMGKEIKFLLHFVKESKQDESGMPNNRFLAERTGGTYSTLKVQPAELEDSGVYFCASSPRTSGRTDTQYFGPGTRLTVL.

This clone was seen a few times. The J gene is TRBJ2-3, the V gene TRBV12-5; D remains unclear. CDR3 length equals 13 residues. V dropped 1 base and J dropped 2 bases, with 4 bases sitting between them. Germline CDR1 and CDR2: LGHNT and FRNRAP. The CDR3 reads CASGLDDTDTQYF. In DNA, the CDR3 is TGTGCTAGTGGTTTGGACGACACAGATACGCAGTATTTT.

The V call is TRBV28, the J call TRBJ1-2; 10 bases match TRBD1. The germline V gene has CDR1 MDHEN and CDR2 SYDVKM. Trimming at V came to 6 bases and at J to 2 bases, leaving 9 bases not matched to a gene. This CDR3 is built from 16 residues. The CDR3 spells CASSPGQGKWNYGYTF. CDR3 in DNA: TGTGCCAGCAGCCCGGGACAGGGGAAGTGGAACTATGGCTACACCTTC.

This sequence joins TRBV28 and TRBJ2-7; D is unclear. From germline, CDR1 is MDHEN and CDR2 SYDVKM. V was pared by 7 bases and J by 4 bases, with 20 bases between. The CDR3 totals 15 residues. Written as DNA, the CDR3 is TGTGCCAGCAAAACTGGGCAGCCCGTCATTTACGAGCAGTACTTC. Its protein product is CASKTGQPVIYEQYF.

The chain uses TRBV14 and TRBJ2-1; no reliable D call. Looked up from germline, CDR1 is SGHDN and CDR2 is FVKESK. The CDR3 covers 15 residues. With 0 bases removed from V and 5 bases from J, the gap between germline ends came to 11 bases. The DNA of the CDR3 is TGTGCCAGCAGCCAAGACCTGAATACTAACAATGAGCAGTTCTTC. It encodes CASSQDLNTNNEQFF.

The V and J genes are TRBV2 and TRBJ2-7; 9 bases match TRBD2. V gave up 4 bases and J gave up 0 bases; unmatched junction bases: 7. The CDR3 sequence is 16 residues long. CDR1 SNHLY and CDR2 FYNNEI come from the germline V gene. CDR3: CASSAPSSGTSYEQYF. The CDR3 coding sequence is TGTGCCAGCAGTGCCCCTTCTAGCGGGACCTCCTACGAGCAGTACTTC.

The chain has TRBV19 and TRBJ1-5; a weak D match, TRBD1 (5 bases). Between the trimmed V and J ends, which lost 7 bases and 0 bases, there was a span of 13 bases. CDR3 length equals 15 residues. Per the germline V gene, CDR1 is LNHDA and CDR2 is SQIVND (reference sequence). The CDR3 DNA is TGTGCCAGTAACAGAGACAGAGATAGCAATCAGCCCCAGCATTTT. It yields the protein CASNRDRDSNQPQHF.

V is TRBV28 and J is TRBJ2-1, with no clear D. CDR3 size: 15 residues. Germline CDR1 and CDR2: MDHEN and SYDVKM. Trimming took 4 bases from V and 0 from J, leaving 10 bases between them. In DNA, the CDR3 is TGTGCCAGCAGTTCACTACAGAGCTCCTACAATGAGCAGTTCTTC. It is translated as CASSSLQSSYNEQFF.

The genes are TRBV28 and TRBJ2-3, with D perhaps TRBD1 or TRBD2 (6 bases each). V lost 7 bases to trimming and J lost 0 bases, with 23 bases between them. The CDR3 covers 18 residues. CDR1 MDHEN and CDR2 SYDVKM come from the germline V gene. The CDR3 spells CASKTWRGDDSSTDTQYF. The CDR3 nucleotides read TGTGCCAGCAAAACTTGGAGGGGGGACGACTCTAGCACAGATACGCAGTATTTT.

The gene calls are TRBV2 and TRBJ2-1, with D hard to call. The germline V and J ends were trimmed by 1 base and 9 bases, with 10 bases remaining between them. The CDR3 consists of 13 residues. Germline loops: CDR1 SNHLY, CDR2 FYNNEI. The CDR3 bases are TGTGCCAGCAGTGAAGAGGTGGGGATTGAGCAGTTCTTC. It specifies CASSEEVGIEQFF.

The chain combines TRBV29-1 with TRBJ1-1; 12 bases agree with TRBD1. This CDR3 region has 17 residues. V lost 5 bases to trimming and J lost 3 bases; unmatched junction nucleotides: 13. The germline gives CDR1 SQVTM, CDR2 ANQGSEA. The CDR3 loop reads CSVPPGDRGPYHTEAFF. Written as DNA, the CDR3 is TGCAGCGTTCCCCCGGGGGACAGGGGGCCTTATCACACTGAAGCTTTCTTT.

V gene TRBV18 combines with J gene TRBJ2-1, with 8 bases fitting TRBD2. The CDR3 consists of 15 residues. The germline V gene has CDR1 KGHSH and CDR2 LQKENI. V lost 2 bases and J lost 5; bases outside the gene matches: 5. CDR3 coding DNA: TGTGCCAGCTCACCAGCGGGAGGCCCCCACAATGAGCAGTTCTTC. It encodes CASSPAGGPHNEQFF.

This chain links TRBV19 with TRBJ1-1, with 9 bases that match TRBD1. The length of the CDR3 is 12 residues. Germline CDR1 is LNHDA and CDR2 is SQIVND (reference sequence). The ends lost 9 bases at V and 6 bases at J; junction bases unmatched: 5. The CDR3 here is CASGDRDSEAFF. DNA for the CDR3: TGTGCCAGCGGGGACAGGGACTCTGAAGCTTTCTTT.

The rearrangement links TRBV18 to TRBJ2-5; 10 nucleotides agree with TRBD2. This CDR3 is 16 amino acids long. CDR1 is KGHSH, CDR2 LQKENI, per germline. V gave up 5 bases and J gave up 2 bases; unmatched junction bases: 8. The CDR3 nucleotides are TGTGCCAGCTCAACAAGTCTAGCGGGAGTTCAAGAGACCCAGTACTTC. Translation: CASSTSLAGVQETQYF.

The gene calls are TRBV5-6 and TRBJ1-5; no definite D call. The CDR3 has 13 amino acids. V gave up 0 bases and J gave up 5 bases, with 6 bases separating them. Germline V gene sequence: CDR1 SGHDT, CDR2 YYEEEE. CDR3 DNA sequence: TGTGCCAGCAGCTTGGCTAAAGATCAGCCCCAGCATTTT. Translation gives CASSLAKDQPQHF.

This clone was picked up one time. CDR3 protein: CASSPDRGRSNEKLFF. As DNA, the CDR3 is TGTGCCAGCAGCCCGGACAGGGGGCGTTCTAATGAAAAACTGTTTTTT. The V call is TRBV11-2, the J call TRBJ1-4; 11 positions agree with TRBD1. V was clipped by 5 bases and J by 3 bases; unmatched bases: 5. The germline gives CDR1 SGHAT, CDR2 FQNNGV. The CDR3 runs 16 residues.

This clone has just one count. For the CDR3, the DNA is TGTGCCAGAAGTTCCGAGTGGTGGGGGGAGTACTTC. Translating it yields CARSSEWWGEYF. V and J are TRBV5-3 and TRBJ2-7; tentatively, D is TRBD2 (6 bases). TRBV5-3 is treated as an ORF (open reading frame) with a function not yet certain. The length of the CDR3 is 12 residues. Trimming removed 5 bases from V and 11 bases from J, with 17 bases in between.

This chain joins TRBV5-1 and TRBJ2-3, with 12 bases identical to TRBD2. The CDR3 has 14 amino acids. Germline CDR1 is SGHRS and CDR2 is YFSETQ. Unmatched junction bases numbered 5, after V lost 4 bases and J lost 8 bases. The CDR3: CASSLTTSGSTQYF. CDR3 coding DNA: TGCGCCAGCAGCCTGACGACTAGCGGGAGTACGCAGTATTTT. The full variable domain, completed using reference TRBV5-1 and TRBJ2-3, is KAGVTQTPRYLIKTRGQQVTLSCSPISGHRSVSWYQQTPGQGLQFLFEYFSETQRNKGNFPGRFSGRQFSNSRSEMNVSTLELGDSALYLCASSLTTSGSTQYFGPGTRLTVL.

J is TRBJ2-1 and V is TRBV5-1; TRBD2 matches 9 bases. J gave up 0 bases and V 4 bases, and 8 bases lay outside the gene matches. The V gene's germline CDR1 is SGHRS and CDR2 YFSETQ. There are 17 residues in the CDR3. CDR3 coding DNA: TGCGCCAGCAGCCCCCTAGCGGGGTCGGCCTCCTACAATGAGCAGTTCTTC. Its translation: CASSPLAGSASYNEQFF.

The chain is built from TRBV5-4 and TRBJ2-7; D tentatively fits TRBD1 or TRBD2 (5 bases each). Germline V gene data show CDR1 as SGHNT and CDR2 as YYREEE (reference sequence). The CDR3 consists of 15 residues. Trimming took 2 bases from V and 5 from J, leaving 17 bases between them. CDR3 sequence reads: CASSLGLLRGNEQYF. In nucleotides, the CDR3 is TGTGCCAGCAGCTTAGGACTCCTGAGGGGTAACGAGCAGTACTTC.

This sequence joins TRBV6-5 and TRBJ1-5; no firm D call. Germline V gene sequence: CDR1 MNHEY, CDR2 SVGAGI. The germline V and J ends were trimmed by 2 bases and 7 bases, with 9 bases remaining between them. The CDR3 runs to 13 residues. The CDR3: CASSYLGRQPQHF. In DNA, the CDR3 is TGTGCCAGCAGTTACCTTGGCCGGCAGCCCCAGCATTTT.

CDR3 nucleotide sequence: TGCAGCGTTGACAAACAGGGACACAGGACCCAGTACTTC. This encodes CSVDKQGHRTQYF. This sequence joins TRBV29-1 and TRBJ2-5; D might be TRBD1 (6 bases). The CDR3 is 13 amino acids. Germline CDR1 and CDR2: SQVTM and ANQGSEA. V was trimmed by 3 bases and J by 7 bases, leaving 15 bases between them.